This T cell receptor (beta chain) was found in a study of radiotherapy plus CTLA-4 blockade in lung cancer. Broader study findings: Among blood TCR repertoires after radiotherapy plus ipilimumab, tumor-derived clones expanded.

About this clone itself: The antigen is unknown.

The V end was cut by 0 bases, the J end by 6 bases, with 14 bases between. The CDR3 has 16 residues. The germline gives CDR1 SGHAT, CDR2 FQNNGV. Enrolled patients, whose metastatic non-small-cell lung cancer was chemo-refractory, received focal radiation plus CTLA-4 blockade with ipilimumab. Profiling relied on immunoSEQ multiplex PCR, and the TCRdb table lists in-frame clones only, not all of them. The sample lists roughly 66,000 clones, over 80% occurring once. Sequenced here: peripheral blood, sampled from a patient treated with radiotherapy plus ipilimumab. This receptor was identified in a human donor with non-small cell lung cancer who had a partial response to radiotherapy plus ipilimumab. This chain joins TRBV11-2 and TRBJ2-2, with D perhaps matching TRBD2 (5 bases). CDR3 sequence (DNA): TGTGCCAGCAGCTTAGAGGTGGGAGACGTCCCCGGGGAGCTGTTTTTT. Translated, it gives CASSLEVGDVPGELFF.